The 27 T cell receptor beta chains presented below share a single source sample, sequenced in a study of T-cell memory formation after mild COVID-19. TCRdb itself ran the 5' RACE reads through MiXCR, one entry per CDR3 protein. Among 92,000 or so distinct CDR3 sequences, about 13% were seen once, and the ten largest hold over 25%. Material for sequencing was PBMCs or a T cell subset sorted from them (not recorded which). All receptors come from an adult woman who had mild COVID-19 (a few samples of this study predate the infection). Cell type and time point are not known.

This clonotype has just a few counts. V and J are TRBV29-1 and TRBJ2-3, with D hard to call. Trimming shortened V by 8 bases and J by 0 bases, and 15 bases separated the two germline ends. The CDR3 loop spans 14 amino acids. Germline V lookup: CDR1 SQVTM, CDR2 ANQGSEA. This CDR3 is CSFLTSSSTDTQYF. The CDR3 DNA is TGCAGCTTTCTGACTTCGTCTAGCACAGATACGCAGTATTTT.

This clonotype has ten or more counts. The chain employs TRBV20-1 and TRBJ2-1; no definite D call. Germline-derived CDR1 and CDR2 are DFQATT and SNEGSKA (reference sequence). The V end lost 1 base, the J end lost 0 bases, and 4 bases lay between the germline ends. The CDR3 is made up of 13 amino acids. The CDR3 DNA follows: TGCAGTGCTAGAGCACCCTCCTACAATGAGCAGTTCTTC. Translating it yields CSARAPSYNEQFF.

The chain couples TRBV29-1 to TRBJ1-2; no definite D call. V lost 4 bases and J 4 bases, leaving 7 bases between the germline ends. Looked up from germline, CDR1 is SQVTM and CDR2 is ANQGSEA. The length of the CDR3 is 11 residues. The CDR3 loop reads CSVGGLYGYTF. CDR3 nucleotides: TGCAGCGTTGGCGGCCTCTATGGCTACACCTTC.

The chain employs TRBV7-9 and TRBJ1-3; 8 bases match TRBD1. The J segment lost 4 bases and the V segment lost 5 bases, leaving 7 bases of the junction unmatched. The CDR3 has 15 residues. Germline V gives CDR1 SEHNR, CDR2 FQNEAQ (reference sequence). The CDR3 DNA reads TGTGCCAGCAGCATGATACAGGGGGGAGGAAACACCATATATTTT. Its translation is CASSMIQGGGNTIYF.

There are a few counts of this clonotype. The rearrangement joins TRBV5-1 to TRBJ2-3; 10 bases align to TRBD2. Germline assignment: CDR1 SGHRS and CDR2 YFSETQ. With 5 bases clipped from V and 6 bases from J, the junction kept 9 bases outside the gene matches. The CDR3 has 15 residues. CDR3 sequence: CASRPSGSPPDTQYF. The CDR3 region has the DNA TGCGCCAGCAGACCTAGCGGGAGCCCCCCCGATACGCAGTATTTT.

This clonotype was seen many times. The chain joins TRBV5-1 to TRBJ2-2; 8 nucleotides agree with TRBD1. Germline values: CDR1 SGHRS, CDR2 YFSETQ. This CDR3 spans 14 amino acids. V lost 4 bases to trimming and J lost 1 base; unmatched junction nucleotides: 0. Here the CDR3 reads CASSGTGNTGELFF. DNA of the CDR3: TGCGCCAGCAGCGGGACAGGGAACACCGGGGAGCTGTTTTTT.

This clonotype was seen more than once but under ten times. The genes are TRBV7-9 and TRBJ2-3, with unresolved D. Germline V gene data show CDR1 as SEHNR and CDR2 as FQNEAQ (reference sequence). This CDR3 is built from 12 residues. Trimming shortened V by 8 bases and J by 0 bases, and 6 bases separated the two germline ends. CDR3 residues: CASRTSTDTQYF. The CDR3 DNA follows: TGTGCCAGCCGTACTAGCACAGATACGCAGTATTTT.

The rearrangement links TRBV3-1 to TRBJ2-7, with TRBD2 matching over 11 bases. Losses at the gene ends were 6 bases for V and 4 bases for J; bases not matched to a gene: 8. Germline CDR1 LGHDT, CDR2 YNNKEL (reference sequence). This CDR3 is built from 15 residues. The CDR3 coding sequence is TGTGCCAGCAGTCATACTAGCGGGGGCCGGTACGAGCAGTACTTC. Translated, it gives CASSHTSGGRYEQYF.

This clonotype was seen repeatedly, ten times or more. The V call is TRBV5-1, the J call TRBJ2-5, with TRBD1 matching 7 bases. From germline, CDR1 is SGHRS and CDR2 YFSETQ. This CDR3 comprises 15 residues. The trim removed 4 bases at V and 0 bases at J, leaving 6 bases unmatched. The CDR3 sequence is CASSHGTEYQETQYF. CDR3 coding DNA: TGCGCCAGCAGCCACGGGACAGAGTACCAAGAGACCCAGTACTTC.

The CDR3 DNA reads as TGTGCCAGCAGCTTAGATTCTTGGGGCAACAGGAGCTCCTACGAGCAGTACTTC. Amino acid sequence: CASSLDSWGNRSSYEQYF. V usage is TRBV11-3 and J usage is TRBJ2-7; possibly TRBD1 for D (5 bases). V was clipped by 0 bases and J by 0 bases, with 18 bases between them. Germline values: CDR1 SGHNT, CDR2 YENEEA. CDR3 length: 18 residues. The full variable domain, completed using reference TRBV11-3 and TRBJ2-7, is EAGVVQSPRYKIIEKKQPVAFWCNPISGHNTLYWYLQNLGQGPELLIRYENEEAVDDSQLPKDRFSAERLKGVDSTLKIQPAELGDSAVYLCASSLDSWGNRSSYEQYFGPGTRLTVT.

The chain employs TRBV4-1 and TRBJ2-7; 11 bases fit TRBD2. The V and J ends lost 4 bases and 4 bases, in that order; junction bases with no gene match: 3. CDR1 is MGHRA, CDR2 YSYEKL, per germline. The CDR3 spans 14 residues. The CDR3 sequence: CASSPGLADYEQYF. The CDR3 DNA is TGCGCCAGCAGCCCGGGACTAGCGGATTACGAGCAGTACTTC.

A few counts support this clonotype. The final CDR3 position lacks the conserved phenylalanine or tryptophan, pointing to a likely read error. The DNA is left out, because the CDR3 cannot be placed on it with certainty; the CDR3 is given as TCRdb lists it. V usage is TRBV4-1 and J usage is TRBJ2-1; the table's D call TRBD2 went unverified against the DNA. Inclusive of both ends, the CDR3 amounts to 15 amino acids. Germline CDR1 is MGHRA and CDR2 is YSYEKL. The chain's CDR3 is CASSQDLASGKIGPL.

This clonotype was detected a few times. The chain carries TRBV6-2 or TRBV6-3 and TRBJ2-7; the D gene is possibly TRBD1 (6 bases). Trimming took off 5 bases at V and 7 bases at J, with 21 bases between the two ends. Looked up from germline, CDR1 is MNHEY and CDR2 is SVGEGT. The CDR3 totals 15 residues. CDR3 nucleotide sequence: TGTGCCAGCAGTCTCAGAGCCAGGGGCCCTTTTGAGCAGTACTTC. Translation: CASSLRARGPFEQYF.

For this clonotype: One end of the junction does not line up with germline, which may come from a read error. The chain has TRBV9 and TRBJ2-1; TRBD2 matches at 10 bases. Per germline, CDR1 SGDLS and CDR2 YYNGEE. The CDR3 is 15 amino acids. The CDR3 DNA reads as TGTGCCAGCGGCGTAGCGGGGGGCGCCTACAATGAGCAGTTCTTC. Its protein is CASGVAGGAYNEQFF. The complete variable domain, with remaining parts taken from reference TRBV9 and TRBJ2-1, reads DSGVTQTPKHLITATGQRVTLRCSPRSGDLSVYWYQQSLDQGLQFLIQYYNGEERAKGNILERFSAQQFPDLHSELNLSSLELGDSALYFCASGVAGGAYNEQFFGPGTRLTVL.

V and J are TRBV6-1 and TRBJ1-1; 8 positions agree with TRBD1. The junction had 7 bases not matched to a gene; V was cut back by 0 bases and J by 7 bases. Germline values: CDR1 MNHNS, CDR2 SASEGT. This CDR3 comprises 15 residues. The DNA of the CDR3 is TGTGCCAGCAGTGAAGCCACAGGGGGGAGGAATGAAGCTTTCTTT. This gives the protein CASSEATGGRNEAFF.

Many counts were recorded for this clonotype. This sequence joins TRBV12-3 or TRBV12-4 and TRBJ2-2; 7 bases are shared with TRBD1. The junction had 7 bases not matched to a gene; V was cut back by 6 bases and J by 3 bases. The CDR3 contains 15 residues. The CDR3 nucleotides are TGTGCCAGCAGCCTAACCGGGACAGACACCGGGGAGCTGTTTTTT. Translating gives CASSLTGTDTGELFF.

The chain employs TRBV5-4 and TRBJ2-7; 9 bases are shared with TRBD1. This CDR3 has 14 amino acids. Germline CDR1 reads SGHNT; CDR2 reads YYREEE (reference sequence). Trimming took 0 bases from V and 6 from J; bases not matched to a gene: 4. The CDR3 bases are TGTGCCAGCAGCTTGGAGGGGACAGGGACCGAGCAGTACTTC. Translating it yields CASSLEGTGTEQYF.

The rearrangement joins TRBV6-1 to TRBJ2-1, with 7 bases aligning to TRBD1. J was trimmed by 7 bases and V by 3 bases; bases with no gene match: 12. CDR3 length: 16 amino acids. Germline-derived CDR1 and CDR2 are MNHNS and SASEGT. CDR3 protein: CASSDGTAMGHNEQFF. The DNA for the CDR3 is TGTGCCAGCAGTGATGGGACAGCCATGGGGCATAATGAGCAGTTCTTC.

This clonotype appeared a few times. This chain connects TRBV6-6 to TRBJ1-1; D gene uncertain. Germline V gene lookup returns CDR1 MNHNY and CDR2 SVGAGI (reference sequence). The CDR3 covers 16 residues. Deletions cut 0 bases from V and 7 bases from J, with 18 bases between. CDR3 bases: TGTGCCAGCAGTTACTCGATAGATTTTCCGGGAATTGAAGCTTTCTTT. It codes for CASSYSIDFPGIEAFF.

V is TRBV6-5 and J is TRBJ2-3, with 8 bases that match TRBD1. This CDR3 is built from 14 residues. Germline-derived CDR1 and CDR2 are MNHEY and SVGAGI. V shed 6 bases, J shed 3 bases, and the junction held 5 bases outside the gene matches. The CDR3 spells CASSPGGLTDTQYF. The CDR3 DNA reads as TGTGCCAGCAGCCCAGGGGGCTTAACAGATACGCAGTATTTT.

Ten or more counts support this clonotype. This chain connects TRBV4-3 to TRBJ2-3, with 7 bases identical to TRBD2. Trimming cost V 3 bases and J 0 bases; bases outside gene matches: 21. Germline values: CDR1 LGHNA, CDR2 YSLEER. This CDR3 has 21 amino acids. CDR3 sequence (DNA): TGCGCCAGCAGCCACAAAAAAGGGATGGCTAGCGGATATTCTAGCACAGATACGCAGTATTTT. It encodes CASSHKKGMASGYSSTDTQYF.

This chain uses TRBV15 with TRBJ2-1; D gene unclear. V shed 5 bases and J shed 8 bases, with 13 bases lying between them. This CDR3 contains 13 residues. In germline, CDR1 is LNHNV, CDR2 YYDKDF (reference sequence). This CDR3 reads CATSETARDEQFF. As DNA, the CDR3 is TGTGCCACCAGCGAAACGGCCCGCGATGAGCAGTTCTTC.

This clonotype was counted a few times. The rearrangement links TRBV12-3 or TRBV12-4 to TRBJ1-2; 8 bases agree with TRBD1. Trimming at V came to 6 bases and at J to 4 bases, leaving 13 bases not matched to a gene. The CDR3 loop spans 16 amino acids. CDR3: CASSPSPGQDFYGYTF. The CDR3 region has the DNA TGTGCCAGCAGCCCAAGCCCGGGACAGGACTTCTATGGCTACACCTTC.

The CDR3 DNA follows: TGCGCCAGCGGACTGGAGGGCTCTGGAAACACCATATATTTT. It yields the protein CASGLEGSGNTIYF. The rearrangement links TRBV4-1 to TRBJ1-3; no reliable D call. V dropped 8 bases and J dropped 0 bases, with 11 bases sitting between them. From germline, CDR1 is MGHRA and CDR2 YSYEKL. The CDR3 contains 14 residues.

This chain links TRBV11-3 with TRBJ2-1; D might be TRBD1 (5 bases). Germline-derived CDR1 and CDR2 are SGHNT and YENEEA. The CDR3 is 16 residues long. The V end was cut by 1 base, the J end by 5 bases, with 15 bases between. This chain's CDR3 is CASSLGLGAYNNEQFF. CDR3 sequence (DNA): TGTGCCAGCAGCTTAGGTTTAGGGGCGTACAACAATGAGCAGTTCTTC.

V usage is TRBV7-6 and J usage is TRBJ1-1, with D unclear. The CDR3 has 13 residues. V gave up 4 bases and J gave up 0 bases, with 6 bases separating them. The germline V gene encodes CDR1 SGHVS and CDR2 FNYEAQ. DNA of the CDR3: TGTGCCAGCAGCTCCCTGTTGAACACTGAAGCTTTCTTT. Protein product: CASSSLLNTEAFF. Using reference TRBV7-6 and TRBJ1-1 for the parts outside the CDR3, the full variable domain is GAGVSQSPRYKVTKRGQDVALRCDPISGHVSLYWYRQALGQGPEFLTYFNYEAQQDKSGLPNDRFSAERPEGSISTLTIQRTEQRDSAMYRCASSSLLNTEAFFGQGTRLTVV.

The chain recombines TRBV7-8 with TRBJ2-1; 8 bases agree with TRBD2. V was pared by 5 bases and J by 0 bases, with 3 bases of the junction left unmatched. CDR1 is SGHVS and CDR2 is FQNEAQ in the germline V gene. This CDR3 region has 15 residues. The CDR3 DNA reads TGTGCCAGCAGCCAAAGCGGGAGCTCCTACAATGAGCAGTTCTTC. Protein sequence: CASSQSGSSYNEQFF.